This is a list of T cell receptor beta chains from one sample in a study of post-analysis software for immune sequencing data. TCRdb called the PCR reads again in MiXCR, with one record for every CDR3 protein. This table holds roughly 870,000 distinct CDR3 sequences, approximately 53% found once. Sequenced: blood. The receptors here all came from a girl aged 5-17 years with multiple sclerosis. CDR3s include the opening cysteine and the closing phenylalanine or tryptophan. Each record gives: clone size, V gene, D gene, J gene, CDR3 DNA, CDR3 protein. A D gene is named only where the DNA matches it firmly. The size of a clone is reported for some rows only, either as once, few or many, or as a class for expanded clones.

-,TRBV6-5,-,TRBJ1-1,TGTGCCAGCAGCCGAGGGAGCACTGAAGCTTTCTTT,CASSRGSTEAFF
once,TRBV29-1,TRBD2,TRBJ2-2,TGCAGCGTTAGCGGACTAGCGGAAACCGGGGAGCTGTTTTTT,CSVSGLAETGELFF
once,TRBV6-6,TRBD2,TRBJ2-7,TGTGCCAGCAGTTACTCGAGGGGACTAGCGGGAGCCTACGAGCAGTACTTC,CASSYSRGLAGAYEQYF
-,TRBV7-9,-,TRBJ2-5,TGCGCCAGCAGCTTAGTACGAGCGGCCCAAGAGACCCAGTACTTC,CASSLVRAAQETQYF
-,TRBV29-1,-,TRBJ2-7,TGCAGCGTTGCTGTCTCCTACGAGCAGTACTTC,CSVAVSYEQYF
few,TRBV9,-,TRBJ2-4,TGTGCCAGCAGCTTGCGAGGGGGACCCTACGACATTCAGTACTTC,CASSLRGGPYDIQYF
-,TRBV20-1,-,TRBJ2-5,TGCAGTGCTAGATCCGGACAAGAAGAGACCCAGTACTTC,CSARSGQEETQYF
-,TRBV6-2/TRBV6-3,-,TRBJ2-5,TGTGCCAGCAGCCATCACTCCTGGGACTGGGGGACCCAGTACTTC,CASSHHSWDWGTQYF
few,TRBV24-1,TRBD1,TRBJ2-7,TGTGCCACCAGTGATTTGCGGGACAGGGGGTCTGTATACGAGCAGTACTTC,CATSDLRDRGSVYEQYF
-,TRBV7-8,-,TRBJ1-4,TGTGCCAGCAGCCCCCGCCGCGACAGGAATGAAAAACTGTTTTTT,CASSPRRDRNEKLFF
-,TRBV12-3/TRBV12-4,-,TRBJ2-3,TGTGCCAGCAGTTTATCGTCGGGGCCCGGGACGCAGTATTTT,CASSLSSGPGTQYF
few,TRBV25-1,-,TRBJ2-5,TGTGCCAGCAGTGGTATAGGACAGCAAGAGACCCAGTACTTC,CASSGIGQQETQYF
-,TRBV29-1,-,TRBJ2-1,TGCAGCGTTGAGGGGACCAACTCCTACAATGAGCAGTTCTTC,CSVEGTNSYNEQFF
-,TRBV29-1,-,TRBJ2-6,TGCAGCGTTGAAGCAGGGAGCTCTGGGGCCAACGTCCTGACTTTC,CSVEAGSSGANVLTF
-,TRBV9,-,TRBJ2-1,-,CASSVVASGSDEQFF
-,TRBV12-5,TRBD2,TRBJ2-7,TGTGCTAGTGGCTACGGGACTAGCGGGTCCCTGGACGAGCAGTACTTC,CASGYGTSGSLDEQYF
few,TRBV4-2,TRBD2,TRBJ2-5,TGTGCCAGCAGCCCGTCGACTAGCGGGCTAGGAGAGACCCAGTACTTC,CASSPSTSGLGETQYF
-,TRBV20-1,-,TRBJ1-5,TGCAGTGCTAGAGACGAAACCCTAATAAATCAGCCCCAGCATTTT,CSARDETLINQPQHF
-,TRBV20-1,-,TRBJ1-1,TGCAGTGTCCCCGGGGTTGGCACTGAAGCTTTCTTT,CSVPGVGTEAFF
few,TRBV29-1,-,TRBJ2-7,TGCAGCGTTGGGGGCGGGGGCCCCGGGTACGAGCAGTACTTC,CSVGGGGPGYEQYF
many,TRBV15,-,TRBJ1-6,TGTGCCACCAGCACAGAACAGGGTTCACCCCTCCACTTT,CATSTEQGSPLHF
-,TRBV14,TRBD2,TRBJ2-1,TGTGCCAGCAGCCAAGGCCCGGGCGGGAGTATATACAATGAGCAGTTCTTC,CASSQGPGGSIYNEQFF
-,TRBV3-1,-,TRBJ2-5,TGTGCCAGCAGCCAAGACCCTCCGGACACCAACCAAGAGACCCAGTACTTC,CASSQDPPDTNQETQYF
-,TRBV5-1,-,TRBJ2-1,TGCGCCAGCAGCCCTCGGCAGGGAAACGAACGGTACAATGAGCAGTTCTTC,CASSPRQGNERYNEQFF
-,TRBV20-1,TRBD2,TRBJ2-5,TGCAGTGCTCCTAGCGGGAGGGAGACCCAGTACTTC,CSAPSGRETQYF
few,TRBV6-1,TRBD1,TRBJ1-4,TGTGCCAGCAGTGAGAGACAGGGGCACAATGAAAAACTGTTTTTT,CASSERQGHNEKLFF
-,TRBV12-3/TRBV12-4,-,TRBJ1-2,TGTGCCAGCAGTTTACCCCTGGGAGGCTACACCTTC,CASSLPLGGYTF
-,TRBV6-6,TRBD2,TRBJ2-3,TGTGCCAGCAGGATCAGCGGGAGGAGCACAGATACGCAGTATTTT,CASRISGRSTDTQYF
-,TRBV20-1,TRBD2,TRBJ2-7,TGCAGTGCTTCCGCACGACTAGCCCGCCCCCGTCTCACCTACGAGCAGTACTTC,CSASARLARPRLTYEQYF
-,TRBV20-1,TRBD2,TRBJ2-1,TGCAGTGCTCCCGGACTAGCTTATTACAATGAGCAGTTCTTC,CSAPGLAYYNEQFF
few,TRBV11-2,TRBD2,TRBJ2-7,TGTGCCAGCTCGGGACTAGCCAACTACGAGCAGTACTTC,CASSGLANYEQYF
-,TRBV27,TRBD1,TRBJ2-7,TGTGCCAGCTGGACGGGGGACAGGGTGCGCTACGAGCAGTACTTC,CASWTGDRVRYEQYF
few,TRBV20-1,-,TRBJ2-3,TGCAGTGCTGGGGACCACCGAAGCACAGATACGCAGTATTTT,CSAGDHRSTDTQYF
-,TRBV20-1,TRBD1,TRBJ2-7,TGCAGTGCTGGTGGGACAGGGGTTTTCGAGCAGTACTTC,CSAGGTGVFEQYF
many,TRBV20-1,-,TRBJ1-5,TGCAGTGCTAGAGATCAGGAGGGCAGGATCAATCAGCCCCAGCATTTT,CSARDQEGRINQPQHF
-,TRBV19,-,TRBJ2-7,TGTGCCAGTAGTATAGATCCCCCGGGACGGAGCTCCTACGAGCAGTACTTC,CASSIDPPGRSSYEQYF
-,TRBV5-1,-,TRBJ2-6,TGCGCCAGCAGCGGAATAACCGGGGCCATCGCTGGGGCCAACGTCCTGACTTTC,CASSGITGAIAGANVLTF
few,TRBV20-1,TRBD2,TRBJ2-4,TGCAGTGCTAGAGATCGACTAGCGGGGGGGCCTGTCAAAAACATTCAGTACTTC,CSARDRLAGGPVKNIQYF
-,TRBV5-1,-,TRBJ2-1,TGCGCCAGCAGCTGGAGGGCCAACAGCAATGAGCAGTTCTTC,CASSWRANSNEQFF
-,TRBV5-1,-,TRBJ2-5,TGCGCCAGCAGCCCCTCGAGAGCCCAGGAGACCCAGTACTTC,CASSPSRAQETQYF
-,TRBV12-3/TRBV12-4,-,TRBJ2-5,TGTGCCAGCAGTCTCCCCCCCGGGACATCTCGGAGAGAGACCCAGTACTTC,CASSLPPGTSRRETQYF
-,TRBV5-1,-,TRBJ2-1,TGCGCCAGCAGCACGGCTCACGACGGTGAGCAGTTCTTC,CASSTAHDGEQFF
-,TRBV20-1,-,TRBJ1-4,TGCAGTGCTCTACAGGCCTTTGGGGAAAAACTGTTTTTT,CSALQAFGEKLFF
-,TRBV12-3/TRBV12-4,TRBD1,TRBJ2-7,TGTGCCAGCACGAACCAGGGGGAAGGTGAGCAGTACTTC,CASTNQGEGEQYF